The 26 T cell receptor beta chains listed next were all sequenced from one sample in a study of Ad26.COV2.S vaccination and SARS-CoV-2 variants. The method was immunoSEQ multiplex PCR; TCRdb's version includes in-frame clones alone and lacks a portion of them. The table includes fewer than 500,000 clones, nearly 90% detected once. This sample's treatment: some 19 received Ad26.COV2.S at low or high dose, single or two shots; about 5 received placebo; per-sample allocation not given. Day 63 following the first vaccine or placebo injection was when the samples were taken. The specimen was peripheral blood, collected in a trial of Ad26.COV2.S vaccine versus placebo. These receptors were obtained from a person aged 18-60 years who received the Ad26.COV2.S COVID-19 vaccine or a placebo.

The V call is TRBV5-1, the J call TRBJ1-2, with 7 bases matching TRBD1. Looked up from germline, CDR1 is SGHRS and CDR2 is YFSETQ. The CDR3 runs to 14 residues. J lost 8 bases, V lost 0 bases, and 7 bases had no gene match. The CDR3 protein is CASSLGDRVQGYTF. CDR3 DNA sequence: TGCGCCAGCAGCTTGGGTGACAGGGTGCAGGGCTACACCTTC.

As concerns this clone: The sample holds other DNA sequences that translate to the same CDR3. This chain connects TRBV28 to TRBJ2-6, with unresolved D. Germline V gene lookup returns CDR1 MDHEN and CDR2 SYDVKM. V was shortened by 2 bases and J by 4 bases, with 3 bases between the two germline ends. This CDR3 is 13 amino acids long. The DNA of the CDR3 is TGTGCCAGCAGTTTAGCCGGGGCCAACGTCCTGACTTTC. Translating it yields CASSLAGANVLTF. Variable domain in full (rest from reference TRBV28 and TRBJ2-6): DVKVTQSSRYLVKRTGEKVFLECVQDMDHENMFWYRQDPGLGLRLIYFSYDVKMKEKGDIPEGYSVSREKKERFSLILESASTNQTSMYLCASSLAGANVLTFGAGSRLTVL.

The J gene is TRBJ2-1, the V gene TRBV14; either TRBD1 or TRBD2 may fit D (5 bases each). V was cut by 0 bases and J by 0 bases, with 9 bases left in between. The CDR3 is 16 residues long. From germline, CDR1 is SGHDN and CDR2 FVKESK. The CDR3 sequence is CASSQEKGSSYNEQFF. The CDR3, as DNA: TGTGCCAGCAGCCAAGAGAAGGGGAGCTCCTACAATGAGCAGTTCTTC.

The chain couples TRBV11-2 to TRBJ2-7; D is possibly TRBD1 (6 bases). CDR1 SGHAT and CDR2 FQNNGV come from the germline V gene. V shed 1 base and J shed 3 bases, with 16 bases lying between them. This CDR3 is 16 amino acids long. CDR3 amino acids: CASSLGASRGVYEQYV. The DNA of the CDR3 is TGTGCCAGCAGCTTAGGGGCTAGCAGGGGCGTCTACGAGCAGTACGTC.

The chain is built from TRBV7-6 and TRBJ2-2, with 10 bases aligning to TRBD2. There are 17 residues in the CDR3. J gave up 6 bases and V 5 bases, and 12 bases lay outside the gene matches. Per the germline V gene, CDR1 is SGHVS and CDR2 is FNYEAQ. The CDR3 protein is CASSRRLAGALSGELFF. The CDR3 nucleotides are TGTGCCAGCAGCCGACGTCTAGCGGGAGCTTTATCCGGGGAGCTGTTTTTT.

The chain's CDR3 is CAGSRGPQETQYF. The CDR3 DNA sequence: TGTGCCGGTAGTCGCGGCCCCCAAGAGACCCAGTACTTC. This chain uses TRBV28 with TRBJ2-5; D is uncertain. Trimming removed 11 bases at V and 1 base at J, with 14 bases between. CDR1 is MDHEN, CDR2 SYDVKM, per germline. This CDR3 spans 13 amino acids.

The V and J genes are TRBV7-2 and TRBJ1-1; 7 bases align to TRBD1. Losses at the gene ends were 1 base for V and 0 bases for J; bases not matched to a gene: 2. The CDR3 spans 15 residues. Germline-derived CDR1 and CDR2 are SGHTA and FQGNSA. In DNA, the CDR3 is TGTGCCAGCAGCTTAGACGGGACAGTGAACACTGAAGCTTTCTTT. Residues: CASSLDGTVNTEAFF.

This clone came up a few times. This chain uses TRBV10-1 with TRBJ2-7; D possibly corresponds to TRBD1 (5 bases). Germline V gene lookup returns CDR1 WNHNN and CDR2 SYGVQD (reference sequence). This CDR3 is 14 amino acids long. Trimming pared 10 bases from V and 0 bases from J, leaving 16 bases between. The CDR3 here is CATKGRLSSYEQYV. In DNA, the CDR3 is TGCGCCACCAAGGGGCGCCTCAGCTCCTACGAGCAGTACGTC.

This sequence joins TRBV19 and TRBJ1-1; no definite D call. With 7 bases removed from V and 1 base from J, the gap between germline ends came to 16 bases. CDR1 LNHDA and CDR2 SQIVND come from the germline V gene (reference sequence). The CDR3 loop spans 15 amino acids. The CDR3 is CASNSPFRSNTEAFF. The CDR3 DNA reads TGTGCCAGTAACAGTCCCTTTCGATCGAACACTGAAGCTTTCTTT.

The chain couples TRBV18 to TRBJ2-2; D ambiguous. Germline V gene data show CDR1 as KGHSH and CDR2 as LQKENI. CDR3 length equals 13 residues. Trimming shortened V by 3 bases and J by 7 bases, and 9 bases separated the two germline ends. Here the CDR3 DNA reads TGTGCCAGCTCACCCGTGAAGGACGGGGAGCTGTTTTTT. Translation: CASSPVKDGELFF.

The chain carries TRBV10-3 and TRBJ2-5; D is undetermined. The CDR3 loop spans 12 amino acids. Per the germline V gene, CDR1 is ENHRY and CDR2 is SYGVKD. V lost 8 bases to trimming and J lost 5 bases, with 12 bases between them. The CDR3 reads CAIGSIGETQYF. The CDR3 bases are TGTGCCATCGGGTCTATTGGGGAGACCCAGTACTTC.

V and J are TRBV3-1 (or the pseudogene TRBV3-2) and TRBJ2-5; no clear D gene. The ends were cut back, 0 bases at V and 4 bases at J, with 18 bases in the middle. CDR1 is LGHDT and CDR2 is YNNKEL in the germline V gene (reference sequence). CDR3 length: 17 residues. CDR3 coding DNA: TGTGCCAGCAGCCAAGATCGCCGACTGACAACCGGAGAGACCCAGTACTTC. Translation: CASSQDRRLTTGETQYF.

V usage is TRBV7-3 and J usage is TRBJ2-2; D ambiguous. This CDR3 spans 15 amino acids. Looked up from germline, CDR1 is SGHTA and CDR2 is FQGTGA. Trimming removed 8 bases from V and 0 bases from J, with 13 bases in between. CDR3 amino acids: CASSSLDPNTGELFF. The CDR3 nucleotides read TGTGCCAGCTCCTCCCTTGACCCGAACACCGGGGAGCTGTTTTTT.

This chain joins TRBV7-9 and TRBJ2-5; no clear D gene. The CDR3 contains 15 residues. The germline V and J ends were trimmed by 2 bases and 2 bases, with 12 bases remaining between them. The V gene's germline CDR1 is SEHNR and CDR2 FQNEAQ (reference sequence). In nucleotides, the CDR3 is TGTGCCAGCAGCTTAAAAATAGGAGTGCAAGAGACCCAGTACTTC. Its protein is CASSLKIGVQETQYF. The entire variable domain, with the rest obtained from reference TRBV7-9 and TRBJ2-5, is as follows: DTGVSQNPRHKITKRGQNVTFRCDPISEHNRLYWYRQTLGQGPEFLTYFQNEAQLEKSRLLSDRFSAERPKGSFSTLEIQRTEQGDSAMYLCASSLKIGVQETQYFGPGTRLLVL.

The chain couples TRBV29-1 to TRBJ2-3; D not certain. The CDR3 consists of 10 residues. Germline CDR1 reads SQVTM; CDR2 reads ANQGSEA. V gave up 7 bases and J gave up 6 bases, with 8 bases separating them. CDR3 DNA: TGCAGCGGCCTGAGGGATACGCAGTATTTT. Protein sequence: CSGLRDTQYF.

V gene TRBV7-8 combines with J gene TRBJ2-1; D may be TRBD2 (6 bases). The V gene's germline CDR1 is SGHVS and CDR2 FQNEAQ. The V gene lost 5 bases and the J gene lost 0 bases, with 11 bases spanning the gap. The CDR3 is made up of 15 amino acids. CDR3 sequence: CASSLLGSSYNEQFF. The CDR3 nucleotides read TGTGCCAGCAGCCTCCTCGGGAGCTCCTACAATGAGCAGTTCTTC.

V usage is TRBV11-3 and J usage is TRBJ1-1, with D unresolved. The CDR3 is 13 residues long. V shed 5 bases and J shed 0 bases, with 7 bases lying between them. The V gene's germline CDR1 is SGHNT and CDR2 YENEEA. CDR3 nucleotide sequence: TGTGCCAGCAGCCCCTTTGTGAACACTGAAGCTTTCTTT. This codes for CASSPFVNTEAFF. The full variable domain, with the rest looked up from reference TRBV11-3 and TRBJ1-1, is EAGVVQSPRYKIIEKKQPVAFWCNPISGHNTLYWYLQNLGQGPELLIRYENEEAVDDSQLPKDRFSAERLKGVDSTLKIQPAELGDSAVYLCASSPFVNTEAFFGQGTRLTVV.

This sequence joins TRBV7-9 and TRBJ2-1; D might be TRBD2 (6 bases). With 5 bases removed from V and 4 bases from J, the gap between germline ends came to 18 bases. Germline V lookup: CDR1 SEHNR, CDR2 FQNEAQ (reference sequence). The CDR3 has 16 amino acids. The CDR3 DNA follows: TGTGCCAGCAGCCTGGAGGACGGAGGAGGGTACAATGAGCAGTTCTTC. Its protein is CASSLEDGGGYNEQFF.

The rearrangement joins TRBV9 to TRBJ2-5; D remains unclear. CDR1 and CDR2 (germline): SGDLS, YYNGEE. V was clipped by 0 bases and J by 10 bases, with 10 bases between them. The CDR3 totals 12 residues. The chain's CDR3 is CASSVGMGIQYF. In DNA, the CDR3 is TGTGCCAGCAGCGTAGGCATGGGGATCCAGTACTTC.

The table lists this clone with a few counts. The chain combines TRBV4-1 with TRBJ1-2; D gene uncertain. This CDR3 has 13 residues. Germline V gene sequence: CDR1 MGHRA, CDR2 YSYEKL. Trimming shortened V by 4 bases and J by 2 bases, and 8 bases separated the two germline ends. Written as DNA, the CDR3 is TGCGCCAGCAGCCTGGCCCAGAACTATGGCTACACCTTC. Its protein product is CASSLAQNYGYTF.

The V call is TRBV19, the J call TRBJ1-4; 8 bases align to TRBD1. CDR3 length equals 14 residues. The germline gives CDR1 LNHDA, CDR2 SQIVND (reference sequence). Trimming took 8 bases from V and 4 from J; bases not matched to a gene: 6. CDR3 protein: CASHRGFGNEKLFF. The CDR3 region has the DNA TGTGCCAGTCACAGGGGGTTTGGTAATGAAAAACTGTTTTTT.

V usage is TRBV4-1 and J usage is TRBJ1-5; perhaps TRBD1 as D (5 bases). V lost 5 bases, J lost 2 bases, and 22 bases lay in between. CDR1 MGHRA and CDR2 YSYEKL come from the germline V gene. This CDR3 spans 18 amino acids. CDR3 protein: CASSSRPAGRGGNQPQHF. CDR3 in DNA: TGCGCCAGCAGCTCCCGTCCGGCTGGGAGGGGAGGCAATCAGCCCCAGCATTTT.

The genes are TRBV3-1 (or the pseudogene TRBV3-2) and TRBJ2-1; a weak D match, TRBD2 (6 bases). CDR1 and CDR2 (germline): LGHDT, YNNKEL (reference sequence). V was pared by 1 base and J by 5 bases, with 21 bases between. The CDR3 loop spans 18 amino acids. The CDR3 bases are TGTGCCAGCAGCCAAGTTGACGTTGGGGGGACGGTCGACAATGAGCAGTTCTTC. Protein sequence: CASSQVDVGGTVDNEQFF.

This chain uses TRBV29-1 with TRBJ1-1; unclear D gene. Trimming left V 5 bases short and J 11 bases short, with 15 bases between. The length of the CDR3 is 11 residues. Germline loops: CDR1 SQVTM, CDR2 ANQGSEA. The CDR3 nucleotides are TGCAGCGTTAGTTTTAGGGATCGCGCTTTCTTT. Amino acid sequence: CSVSFRDRAFF.

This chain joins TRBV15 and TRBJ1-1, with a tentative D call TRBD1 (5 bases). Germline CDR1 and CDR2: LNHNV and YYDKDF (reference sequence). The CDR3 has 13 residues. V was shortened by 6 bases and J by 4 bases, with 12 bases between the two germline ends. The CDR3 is CATSPRATTEAFF. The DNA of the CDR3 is TGTGCCACCAGTCCCAGGGCGACCACTGAAGCTTTCTTT.

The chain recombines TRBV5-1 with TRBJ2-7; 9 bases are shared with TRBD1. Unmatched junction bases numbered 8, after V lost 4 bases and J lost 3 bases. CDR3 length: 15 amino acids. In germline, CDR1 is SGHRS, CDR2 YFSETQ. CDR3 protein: CASSRDRGNSYEQYF. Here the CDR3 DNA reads TGCGCCAGCAGCCGAGACAGGGGGAATAGCTACGAGCAGTACTTC.